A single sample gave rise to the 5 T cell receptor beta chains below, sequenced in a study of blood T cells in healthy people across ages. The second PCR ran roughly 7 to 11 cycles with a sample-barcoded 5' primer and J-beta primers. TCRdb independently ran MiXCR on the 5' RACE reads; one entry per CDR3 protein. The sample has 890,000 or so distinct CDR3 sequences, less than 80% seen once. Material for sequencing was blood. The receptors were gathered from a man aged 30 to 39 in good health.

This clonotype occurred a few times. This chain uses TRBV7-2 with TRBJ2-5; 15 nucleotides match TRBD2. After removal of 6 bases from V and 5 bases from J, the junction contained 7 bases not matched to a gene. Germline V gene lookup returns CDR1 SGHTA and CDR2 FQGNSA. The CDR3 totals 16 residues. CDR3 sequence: CASSWTSGGGGETQYF. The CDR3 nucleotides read TGTGCCAGCAGTTGGACTAGCGGGGGGGGCGGGGAGACCCAGTACTTC.

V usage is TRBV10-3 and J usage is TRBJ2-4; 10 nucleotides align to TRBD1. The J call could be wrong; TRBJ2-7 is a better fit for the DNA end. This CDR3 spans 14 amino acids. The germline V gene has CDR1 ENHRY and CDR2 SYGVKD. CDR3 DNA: TGTGCCAGCACCGGGGGACAGGGGAAATACGAGCAGTACTTC. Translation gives CASTGGQGKYEQYF.

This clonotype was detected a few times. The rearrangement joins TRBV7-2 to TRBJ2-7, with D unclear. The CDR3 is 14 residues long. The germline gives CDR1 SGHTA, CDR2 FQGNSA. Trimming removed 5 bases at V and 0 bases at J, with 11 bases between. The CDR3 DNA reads TGTGCCAGCAGCGACCGGACGGCCTCCTACGAGCAGTACTTC. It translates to CASSDRTASYEQYF. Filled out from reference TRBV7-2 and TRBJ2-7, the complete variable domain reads GAGVSQSPSNKVTEKGKDVELRCDPISGHTALYWYRQSLGQGLEFLIYFQGNSAPDKSGLPSDRFSAERTGGSVSTLTIQRTQQEDSAVYLCASSDRTASYEQYFGPGTRLTVT.

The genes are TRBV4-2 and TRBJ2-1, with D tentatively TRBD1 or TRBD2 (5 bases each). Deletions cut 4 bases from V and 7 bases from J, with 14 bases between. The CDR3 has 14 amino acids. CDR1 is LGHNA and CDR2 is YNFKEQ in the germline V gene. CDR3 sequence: CASSPPGWGNEQFF. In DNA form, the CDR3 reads TGTGCCAGCAGCCCCCCTGGGTGGGGGAATGAGCAGTTCTTC.

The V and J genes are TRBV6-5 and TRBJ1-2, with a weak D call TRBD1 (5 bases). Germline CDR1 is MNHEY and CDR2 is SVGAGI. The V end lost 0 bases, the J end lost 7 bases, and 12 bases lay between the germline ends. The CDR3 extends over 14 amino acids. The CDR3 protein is CASSYSAAGRGYTF. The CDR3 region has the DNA TGTGCCAGCAGTTACTCGGCGGCGGGACGTGGCTACACCTTC.